Sequencing of this T cell receptor beta chain was carried out in a study of blood T cells in healthy people across ages. There are 16 residues in the CDR3. Germline V gives CDR1 MNHEY, CDR2 SVGAGI. J gave up 2 bases and V 5 bases, and 6 bases lay outside the gene matches. The sample, about 10 milliliters of peripheral blood, was drawn from each donor. PCR was performed a second time for 7 to 11 cycles using a sample-barcoded 5' primer and a J-beta primer mix. Individual samples furnished no less than 2.5 million CDR3-containing paired-end reads apiece. Each CDR3 protein gets one entry after TCRdb re-called the 5' RACE reads with MiXCR. The profile covers approximately 1,700,000 distinct CDR3 sequences, with about two fifths appearing a single time and under 30% taken by the ten largest.

Sample: blood. The sequence derives from a human donor in good health. This chain uses TRBV6-5 with TRBJ1-5, with 10 bases identical to TRBD1. DNA for the CDR3: TGTGCCAGCAGTCTAACTGGGACAGGGGGCAATCAGCCCCAGCATTTT. Translating it yields CASSLTGTGGNQPQHF.